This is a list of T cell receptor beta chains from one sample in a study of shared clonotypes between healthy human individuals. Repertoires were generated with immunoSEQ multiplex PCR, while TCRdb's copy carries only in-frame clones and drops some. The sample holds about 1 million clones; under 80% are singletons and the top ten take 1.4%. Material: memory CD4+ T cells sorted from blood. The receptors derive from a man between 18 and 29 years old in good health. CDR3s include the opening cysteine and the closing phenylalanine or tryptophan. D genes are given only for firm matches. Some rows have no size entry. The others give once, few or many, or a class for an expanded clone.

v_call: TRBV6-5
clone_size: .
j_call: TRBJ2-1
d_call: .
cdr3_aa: CASSSHFNEQFF
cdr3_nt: TGTGCCAGCAGCTCCCATTTCAATGAGCAGTTCTTC

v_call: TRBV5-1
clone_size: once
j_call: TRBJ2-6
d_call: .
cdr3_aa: CASSAVAGANVLTF
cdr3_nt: TGCGCCAGCAGCGCCGTGGCTGGGGCCAACGTCCTGACTTTC

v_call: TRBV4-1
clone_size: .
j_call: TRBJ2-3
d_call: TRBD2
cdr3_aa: CASSIGLAGTDTQYF
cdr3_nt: TGCGCCAGCAGCATCGGACTAGCAGGGACAGATACGCAGTATTTT

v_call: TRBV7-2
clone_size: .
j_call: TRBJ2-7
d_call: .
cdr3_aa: CASSLVRAGEQYF
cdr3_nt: TGTGCCAGCAGCCTTGTTCGGGCCGGCGAGCAGTACTTC

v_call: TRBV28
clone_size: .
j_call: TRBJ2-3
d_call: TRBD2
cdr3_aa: CASSYKPGLAGVVADTQYF
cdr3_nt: TGTGCCAGCAGTTATAAACCGGGACTAGCGGGAGTTGTTGCAGATACGCAGTATTTT

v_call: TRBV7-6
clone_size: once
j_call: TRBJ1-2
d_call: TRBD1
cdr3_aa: CASSSGTGGSYGYTF
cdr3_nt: TGTGCCAGCAGCTCCGGGACAGGGGGCAGCTATGGCTACACCTTC

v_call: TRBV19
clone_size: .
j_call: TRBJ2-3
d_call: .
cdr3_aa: CASRFTDTQYF
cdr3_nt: TGTGCCAGTAGGTTCACAGATACGCAGTATTTT

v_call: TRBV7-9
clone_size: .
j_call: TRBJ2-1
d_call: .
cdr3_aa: CASSPPGGLDNEQFF
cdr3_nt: TGTGCCAGCAGTCCACCCGGGGGACTTGACAATGAGCAGTTCTTC

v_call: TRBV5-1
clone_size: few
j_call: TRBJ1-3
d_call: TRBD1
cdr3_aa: CASSSLPTGTGNTIYF
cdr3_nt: TGCGCCAGCAGCTCCCTCCCGACAGGGACTGGAAACACCATATATTTT

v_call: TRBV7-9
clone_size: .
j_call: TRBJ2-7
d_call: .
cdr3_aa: CASSLEGSSYEQYF
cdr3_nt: TGTGCCAGCAGCCTCGAAGGAAGCTCCTACGAGCAGTACTTC

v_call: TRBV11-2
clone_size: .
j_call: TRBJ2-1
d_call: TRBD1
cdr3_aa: CASSLTGGYYNEQFF
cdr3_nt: TGTGCCAGCAGCCTCACAGGGGGTTACTACAATGAGCAGTTCTTC

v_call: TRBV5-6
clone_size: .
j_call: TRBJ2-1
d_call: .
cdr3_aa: CASSLNPGTTSYNEQFF
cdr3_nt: TGTGCCAGCAGCTTAAATCCCGGGACCACCTCCTACAATGAGCAGTTCTTC

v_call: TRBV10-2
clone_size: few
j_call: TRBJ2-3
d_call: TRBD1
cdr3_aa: CASGQGRGYTQYF
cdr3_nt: TGCGCCAGTGGACAGGGGAGGGGGTATACGCAGTATTTT

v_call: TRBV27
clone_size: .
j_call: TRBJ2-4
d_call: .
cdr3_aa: CASSFEGHIQYF
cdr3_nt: TGTGCCAGCAGTTTTGAGGGGCACATTCAGTACTTC

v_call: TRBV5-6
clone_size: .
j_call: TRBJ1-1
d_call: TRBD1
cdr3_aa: CASSRPGTGRGNTEAFF
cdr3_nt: TGTGCCAGCAGTCGTCCCGGGACAGGGCGCGGAAACACTGAAGCTTTCTTT

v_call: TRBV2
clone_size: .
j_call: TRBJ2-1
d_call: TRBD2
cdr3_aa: CASREKLAGGINEQFF
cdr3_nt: TGTGCCAGCAGAGAAAAACTAGCGGGGGGGATTAATGAGCAGTTCTTC

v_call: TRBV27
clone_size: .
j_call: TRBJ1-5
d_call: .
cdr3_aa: CASSLRGNQPQHF
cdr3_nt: TGTGCCAGCAGTTTACGAGGCAATCAGCCCCAGCATTTT

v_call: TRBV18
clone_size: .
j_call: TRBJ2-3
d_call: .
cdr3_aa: CASSPPSLGTDTQYF
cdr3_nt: TGTGCCAGCTCACCACCGTCTCTGGGGACAGATACGCAGTATTTT

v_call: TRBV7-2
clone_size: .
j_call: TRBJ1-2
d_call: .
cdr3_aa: CASSLGPQEYGYTF
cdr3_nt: TGTGCCAGCAGCTTAGGTCCGCAGGAATATGGCTACACCTTC

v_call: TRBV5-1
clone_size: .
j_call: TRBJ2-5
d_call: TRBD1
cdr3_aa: CASSPQGGQETQYF
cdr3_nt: TGCGCCAGCAGCCCACAGGGGGGTCAAGAGACCCAGTACTTC

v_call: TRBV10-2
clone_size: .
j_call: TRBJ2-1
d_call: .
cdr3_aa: CASSGYSEQFF
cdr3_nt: TGCGCCAGCAGTGGATATAGTGAGCAGTTCTTC

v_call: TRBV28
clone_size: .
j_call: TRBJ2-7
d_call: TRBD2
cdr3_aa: CASRTGTRDRPEYF
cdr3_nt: TGTGCCAGCAGAACCGGGACTAGAGATAGGCCGGAGTACTTC

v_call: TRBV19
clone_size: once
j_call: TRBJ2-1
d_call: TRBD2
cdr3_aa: CASSMSGGSYNEQFF
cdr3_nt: TGTGCCAGTAGTATGAGCGGGGGATCCTACAATGAGCAGTTCTTC

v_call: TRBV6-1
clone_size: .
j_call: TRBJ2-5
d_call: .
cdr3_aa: CASSVVQGLASETQYF
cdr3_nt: TGTGCCAGCAGTGTCGTCCAGGGGCTAGCGAGCGAGACCCAGTACTTC

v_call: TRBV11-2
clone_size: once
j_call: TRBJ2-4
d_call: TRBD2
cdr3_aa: CANSPGLADGKNIQYF
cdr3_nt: TGTGCCAACAGCCCGGGACTAGCCGACGGCAAAAACATTCAGTACTTC

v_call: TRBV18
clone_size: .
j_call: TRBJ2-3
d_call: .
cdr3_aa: CATAAAGRIDTQYF
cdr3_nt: TGTGCCACTGCCGCGGCAGGGCGAATAGATACGCAGTATTTT

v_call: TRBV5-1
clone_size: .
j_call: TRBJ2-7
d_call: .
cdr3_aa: CASTKGTDSSYEQYF
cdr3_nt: TGCGCCAGCACAAAAGGGACGGACAGCTCCTACGAGCAGTACTTC

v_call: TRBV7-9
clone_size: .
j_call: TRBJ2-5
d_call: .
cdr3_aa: CASSLTTGETQYF
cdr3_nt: TGTGCCAGCAGCCTGACGACAGGAGAGACCCAGTACTTC

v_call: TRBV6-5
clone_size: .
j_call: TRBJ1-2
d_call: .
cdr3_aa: CASSYREQGSGYTF
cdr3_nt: TGTGCCAGCAGTTACCGAGAGCAGGGGTCTGGCTACACCTTC

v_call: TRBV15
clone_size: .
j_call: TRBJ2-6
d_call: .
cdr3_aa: CATSRPRVAGANVLTF
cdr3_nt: TGTGCCACCAGCAGACCTCGGGTAGCAGGGGCCAACGTCCTGACTTTC

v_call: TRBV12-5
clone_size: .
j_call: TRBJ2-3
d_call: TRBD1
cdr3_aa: CASGLGGQFTDTQYF
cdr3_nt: TGTGCTAGTGGTTTGGGGGGACAGTTCACAGATACGCAGTATTTT

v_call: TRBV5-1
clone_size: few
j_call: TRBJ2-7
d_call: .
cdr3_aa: CASSLEGQVAEQYF
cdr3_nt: TGCGCCAGCAGCTTGGAAGGCCAGGTGGCCGAGCAGTACTTC

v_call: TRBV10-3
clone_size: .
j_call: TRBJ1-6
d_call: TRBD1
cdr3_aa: CAISGGDRGRSPLHF
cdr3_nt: TGTGCCATCAGTGGTGGGGACAGGGGGCGTTCACCCCTCCACTTT

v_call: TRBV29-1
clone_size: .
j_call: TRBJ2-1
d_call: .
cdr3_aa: CSVAEGLSSYNEQFF
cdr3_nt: TGCAGCGTTGCGGAAGGCCTGAGCTCCTACAATGAGCAGTTCTTC

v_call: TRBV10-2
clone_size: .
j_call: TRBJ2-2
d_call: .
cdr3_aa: CASRTSYGGSTNTGELFF
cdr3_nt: TGCGCCAGTAGAACCTCATATGGGGGCTCCACCAACACCGGGGAGCTGTTTTTT

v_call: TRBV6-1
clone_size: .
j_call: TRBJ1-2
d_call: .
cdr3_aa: CASTVLRGYGYTF
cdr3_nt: TGTGCCAGCACGGTCCTTCGGGGCTATGGCTACACCTTC

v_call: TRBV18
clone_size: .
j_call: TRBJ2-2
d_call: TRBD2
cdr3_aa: CASSPQLAGADGELFF
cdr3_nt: TGTGCCAGCTCACCACAGCTAGCGGGAGCAGACGGGGAGCTGTTTTTT

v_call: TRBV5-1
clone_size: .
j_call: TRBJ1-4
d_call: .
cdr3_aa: CASSPGTTNEKLFF
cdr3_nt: TGCGCCAGCAGCCCGGGGACAACTAATGAAAAACTGTTTTTT

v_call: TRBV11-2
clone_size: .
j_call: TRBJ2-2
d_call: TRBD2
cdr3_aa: CASSPLAGATGELFF
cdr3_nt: TGTGCCAGCAGCCCACTAGCGGGAGCGACCGGGGAGCTGTTTTTT

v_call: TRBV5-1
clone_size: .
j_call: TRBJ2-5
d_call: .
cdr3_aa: CASRFWETQYF
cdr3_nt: TGCGCCAGCAGGTTCTGGGAGACCCAGTACTTC

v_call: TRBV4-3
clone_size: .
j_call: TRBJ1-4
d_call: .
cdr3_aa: CASSQDPLGGANEKLFF
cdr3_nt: TGCGCCAGCAGCCAAGATCCGCTTGGGGGGGCAAATGAAAAACTGTTTTTT

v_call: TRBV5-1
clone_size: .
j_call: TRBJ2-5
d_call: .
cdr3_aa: CASSRRGNEETQYF
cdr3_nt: TGCGCCAGCAGTCGCCGGGGAAACGAAGAGACCCAGTACTTC

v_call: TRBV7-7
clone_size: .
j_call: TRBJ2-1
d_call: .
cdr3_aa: CASSLRDGDYNEQFF
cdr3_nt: TGTGCTAGCAGCTTAAGGGACGGAGACTACAATGAGCAGTTCTTC

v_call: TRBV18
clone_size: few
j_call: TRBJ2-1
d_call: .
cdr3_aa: CASSPDGPSYNEQFF
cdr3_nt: TGTGCCAGCTCACCGGACGGCCCGTCCTACAATGAGCAGTTCTTC

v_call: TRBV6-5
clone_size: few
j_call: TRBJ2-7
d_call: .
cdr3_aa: CASSHTRDSAYEQYF
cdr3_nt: TGTGCCAGCAGCCATACGAGAGACAGCGCCTACGAGCAGTACTTC

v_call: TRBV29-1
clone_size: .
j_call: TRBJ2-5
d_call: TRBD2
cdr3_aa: CSVEGRGGLAGVGEQYF
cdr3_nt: TGCAGCGTTGAAGGGCGTGGGGGACTAGCGGGAGTTGGAGAGCAGTACTTC

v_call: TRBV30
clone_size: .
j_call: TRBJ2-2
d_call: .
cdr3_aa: CAWSGGLANTGELFF
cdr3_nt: TGTGCCTGGAGTGGGGGTCTGGCGAACACCGGGGAGCTGTTTTTT

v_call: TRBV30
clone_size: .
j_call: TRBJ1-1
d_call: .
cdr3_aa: CAWSNWQTEAFF
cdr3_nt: TGTGCCTGGAGTAATTGGCAAACTGAAGCTTTCTTT

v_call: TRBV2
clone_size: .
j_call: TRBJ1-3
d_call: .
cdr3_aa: CASTRDDISSGNTIYF
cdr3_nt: TGTGCCAGCACTAGGGACGACATTTCCTCTGGAAACACCATATATTTT

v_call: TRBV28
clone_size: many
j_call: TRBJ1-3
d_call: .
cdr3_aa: CASSFTGTGNTIYF
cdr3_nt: TGTGCCAGCAGTTTCACGGGAACAGGAAACACCATATATTTT